The clone carrying this TCR beta chain has more than one count but fewer than ten. The data were taken from a study of control samples from healthy donors and cancer patients. V lost 3 bases and J lost 12, with 18 bases in between. Germline V gene data show CDR1 as SGHNT and CDR2 as YYREEE (reference sequence). This CDR3 region has 13 residues. The method was immunoSEQ multiplex PCR; TCRdb's version includes in-frame clones alone and lacks a portion of them. The sample includes some 220,000 clones, around 94% of them seen just once. The chain has TRBV5-4 and TRBJ1-1, with a weak D call TRBD1 (6 bases). The receptor was derived from a man aged 45-65 years in good health. Sequencing was carried out using blood. The CDR3 reads CASSSDSPGRTFF. In DNA form, the CDR3 reads TGTGCCAGCAGCTCGGACAGCCCGGGAAGAACTTTCTTT.